The T cell receptor beta chain described here comes from a study of blood T cell repertoires in COVID-19 (TCRdb year 2020). With respect to the entire study: Samples from collaborators originated in the United States, Italy and Spain and spanned both the acute and convalescent phases of COVID-19. The material from the prospective study consisted of cDNA or gDNA derived from T cells, B-cell-depleted T cells, or PBMCs. Deeply sampled blood TCRbeta repertoires from subjects exposed to, actively infected with, or recovered from COVID-19 were included in the dataset. The repertoires were released in a freely available public database meant as a resource for research on the immune response to SARS-CoV-2. Samples were obtained from the ongoing ImmuneRACE study (first 160 participants) and from some 1,200 subjects provided by 6 global collaborators. Nearly every sample came with metadata listing a de-identified subject ID, COVID-19 status, age in years and sex. Where available, HLA class I and class II types were taken from metadata supplied by the sample provider and were not determined by assay-based typing.

The study at large found these results: Clinical and demographic metadata were provided uncurated, with the amount varying by source and participant.

TCRbeta CDR3 regions were amplified from genomic DNA by means of the immunoSEQ Assay, a bias-controlled multiplex PCR. Processing in the source paper ran as follows. Within the assay, amplification of reference gene primers was used to estimate how many nucleated cells each sample contained. Sequence reads were collapsed and filtered to measure the absolute abundance of every unique TCRbeta CDR3 rearrangement. For each sample, productive Simpson clonality was calculated as the square root of Simpson's diversity index across productive rearrangements. TCRdb obtained this table from immuneACCESS and retained in-frame rearrangements with V and J assigned. These tables miss some clones; where compared with another copy, unresolved V genes account for less than half of the shortfall, and the remainder is unexplained. V and J calls plus clone size are reproduced from that table; the DNA served to infer D and trimming. The table for this sample lists around 360,000 clones; roughly 87% of them were counted only once. The top ten clonotypes cover 3% of the sample.

Participants in the prospective study were aged about 18 to 95 years, lived in 24 United States geographic areas, and enrolled through a virtual design. In the prospective study, cohorts were assigned on the basis of participant-reported clinical history obtained from a screening survey and a study questionnaire. Recovered participants in ImmuneRACE Cohort 3 were defined by two consecutive negative NP/OP PCR tests, clearance by a healthcare professional, or resolution of symptoms. Each participant in the prospective study had whole blood, serum and a nasopharyngeal or oropharyngeal swab collected by mobile phlebotomists. Prospective study participants could optionally give additional blood draws and questionnaires over an approximately two-month period. Prospective study blood samples were shipped either frozen or at room temperature before DNA extraction. About this clone: Its antigen has not been determined. Base qualities are not at hand, and no much larger clone is one base apart.

CDR1 MNHEY and CDR2 SVGAGI are derived from the germline V gene. V gives up 1 base and J gives up 1 base, and the segment between their germline ends measures 10 bases. The CDR3, from cysteine to phenylalanine, totals 15 residues. Just CDR3 DNA is preserved here, 45 bases in frame from base 1. The chain is encoded by TRBV6-5 joined to TRBJ2-5; 6 matching bases give a weak D call of TRBD1. The specimen was PBMCs or T cells enriched from blood (not recorded which). This clonotype was obtained from a woman between 25 and 40 years old who had recovered from COVID-19. DNA sequence: TGTGCCAGCAGTTACTTTTTGGGGGCCCAAGAGACCCAGTACTTC. Its protein product is CASSYFLGAQETQYF.